This T cell receptor beta chain was observed in a study of chemoradiotherapy in HPV16-positive cancers. Study-level findings and limits: Only a couple of HPV16-positive patients supplied the functional HPV-specificity definition.

V gave up 7 bases and J gave up 4 bases; unmatched junction bases: 7. CDR3 length: 14 amino acids. Germline CDR1 and CDR2: SGHRS and YFSETQ. A word on this clone: No antigen is known for it.

Sequencing was performed with immunoSEQ multiplex PCR; in TCRdb, only in-frame clones are kept and a portion is missing. The sample holds more than 20,000 clones; more than 75% are singletons and the top ten take 2% to 2.5%. The input for sequencing was blood, taken from a patient who underwent chemoradiotherapy. This TCR was recovered from a human donor with HPV-associated anogenital cancer. The chain combines TRBV5-1 with TRBJ2-3; 9 bases fit TRBD1. The CDR3 DNA follows: TGCGCCAGCTGGACCCGGACAGGGGCAGATACGCAGTATTTT. Translated, it gives CASWTRTGADTQYF.